The rows below give T cell receptor beta chains drawn from one sample of a study of shared clonotypes between healthy human individuals. The data were produced by immunoSEQ multiplex PCR, yet TCRdb's version contains in-frame clones alone and is incomplete. The table shows around 2.3 million clones, with nearly 97% occurring only once. The material sequenced was naive CD4+ T cells sorted from blood. The source of these receptors is a young man in good health. CDR3s include the opening cysteine and the closing phenylalanine or tryptophan. A D gene is named only where the DNA matches it firmly.

j_gene,v_gene,len,d_gene,CDR3aa
TRBJ2-7,TRBV5-4,18,TRBD1,CASSAGPFAGQGDYEQYF
TRBJ1-3,TRBV19,14,-,CASSIGGSGNTIYF
TRBJ2-3,TRBV30,15,TRBD1,CAWSPGTGFTDTQYF
TRBJ2-2,TRBV5-1,13,-,CASSLFSTGELFF
TRBJ1-1,TRBV6-5,12,TRBD1,CASSLDRAEAFF
TRBJ2-7,TRBV7-8,15,-,CASSLVGGRPYEQYF
TRBJ2-1,TRBV18,14,-,CASSPRVESDEQFF
TRBJ2-3,TRBV5-6,13,-,CASSRANTDTQYF
TRBJ2-5,TRBV21-1,13,-,CASNLQGPETQYF
TRBJ2-1,TRBV6-1,12,-,CASSRRGGEQFF
TRBJ1-6,TRBV5-1,19,-,CASSLGRVSGDTDNSPLHF
TRBJ2-7,TRBV6-6,12,-,CASQGFAYEQYF
TRBJ1-2,TRBV2,12,-,CAGTGLPVGYTF
TRBJ1-1,TRBV18,15,-,CASSPPSREGTEAFF